Below are 21 T cell receptor beta chains sequenced from a single sample in a study of siplizumab effects on memory and regulatory T cells. TCRdb keeps only in-frame clones here, not all; method: immunoSEQ multiplex PCR. The table records some 100,000 clones, approximately 94% of them present only once. The material sequenced was Tregs sorted from blood. Every receptor here comes from a human donor in good health.

The chain carries TRBV5-1 and TRBJ2-3; TRBD2 aligns across 9 bases. Per germline, CDR1 SGHRS and CDR2 YFSETQ. The CDR3 sequence is 16 residues long. With 6 bases clipped from V and 1 base from J, the junction kept 9 bases outside the gene matches. The CDR3 sequence is CASTSYAGGGTDTQYF. The CDR3 nucleotides are TGCGCCAGCACCTCCTACGCGGGAGGGGGCACAGATACGCAGTATTTT.

The chain recombines TRBV14 with TRBJ2-2, with D unresolved. Trimming shortened V by 4 bases and J by 7 bases, and 13 bases separated the two germline ends. The germline V gene encodes CDR1 SGHDN and CDR2 FVKESK. The CDR3 loop spans 14 amino acids. The CDR3 nucleotides read TGTGCCAGCAGCCTAGTTGGGGTTCTCGGGGAGCTGTTTTTT. The encoded protein is CASSLVGVLGELFF. Full variable domain (remainder filled in from reference TRBV14 and TRBJ2-2): EAGVTQFPSHSVIEKGQTVTLRCDPISGHDNLYWYRRVMGKEIKFLLHFVKESKQDESGMPNNRFLAERTGGTYSTLKVQPAELEDSGVYFCASSLVGVLGELFFGEGSRLTVL.

The chain joins TRBV7-6 to TRBJ1-1; D is unresolved. The germline gives CDR1 SGHVS, CDR2 FNYEAQ. With 1 base removed from V and 2 bases from J, the gap between germline ends came to 11 bases. This CDR3 spans 15 amino acids. CDR3 protein: CASSLGTEYNTEAFF. CDR3 DNA: TGTGCCAGCAGCTTAGGAACAGAATATAACACTGAAGCTTTCTTT.

The rearrangement joins TRBV18 to TRBJ2-7; D not certain. The CDR3 is 16 amino acids. CDR1 is KGHSH and CDR2 is LQKENI in the germline V gene. Trimming removed 2 bases from V and 0 bases from J, with 14 bases in between. The CDR3 is CASSPKSGRSSYEQYF. CDR3 sequence (DNA): TGTGCCAGCTCACCAAAATCCGGACGCAGCTCCTACGAGCAGTACTTC.

V is TRBV6-6 and J is TRBJ1-2; 8 bases match TRBD1. This CDR3 spans 13 amino acids. Per the germline V gene, CDR1 is MNHNY and CDR2 is SVGAGI (reference sequence). The J segment lost 8 bases and the V segment lost 6 bases, leaving 8 bases of the junction unmatched. The CDR3 DNA reads TGTGCCAGCAGCCGGACAGGGACTGTAGGCTACACCTTC. Amino acids: CASSRTGTVGYTF.

The chain employs TRBV7-8 and TRBJ2-1; 14 nucleotides align to TRBD2. V lost 3 bases, J lost 5 bases, and 3 bases stayed unmatched. This CDR3 is 16 amino acids long. Germline lookup yields CDR1 SGHVS and CDR2 FQNEAQ. Here the CDR3 DNA reads TGTGCCAGCAGCTTCGGACTAGCGGGAGGCAACAATGAGCAGTTCTTC. It translates to CASSFGLAGGNNEQFF. The full variable domain, its missing parts supplied by reference TRBV7-8 and TRBJ2-1, is GAGVSQSPRYKVAKRGQDVALRCDPISGHVSLFWYQQALGQGPEFLTYFQNEAQLDKSGLPSDRFFAERPEGSVSTLKIQRTQQEDSAVYLCASSFGLAGGNNEQFFGPGTRLTVL.

The rearrangement links TRBV5-1 to TRBJ2-1; D is ambiguous. This CDR3 has 11 residues. V was clipped by 4 bases and J by 3 bases, with 2 bases between them. Germline assignment: CDR1 SGHRS and CDR2 YFSETQ. CDR3 sequence: CASSDYNEQFF. For the CDR3, the DNA is TGCGCCAGCAGCGACTACAATGAGCAGTTCTTC.

The chain is built from TRBV28 and TRBJ2-5; 7 nucleotides align to TRBD1. Germline CDR1 MDHEN, CDR2 SYDVKM. CDR3 length: 15 residues. J lost 2 bases, V lost 8 bases, and 11 bases had no gene match. Here the CDR3 reads CASRRTGGLQETQYF. The CDR3 DNA reads TGTGCCAGCCGAAGGACAGGAGGCTTACAAGAGACCCAGTACTTC.

This chain links TRBV18 with TRBJ2-2; TRBD1 matches 9 bases. This CDR3 is built from 16 residues. Trimming cost V 1 base and J 5 bases; bases outside gene matches: 5. Germline V gene lookup returns CDR1 KGHSH and CDR2 LQKENI. The CDR3 DNA sequence: TGTGCCAGCTCACCACAACAGGGGGCGCGAACCGGGGAGCTGTTTTTT. Residues: CASSPQQGARTGELFF.

The gene calls are TRBV11-2 and TRBJ2-1; 10 nucleotides line up with TRBD2. V was clipped by 1 base and J by 4 bases; unmatched bases: 7. Germline values: CDR1 SGHAT, CDR2 FQNNGV. This CDR3 region has 17 residues. The CDR3 DNA is TGTGCCAGCAGCTTAGGCGGTAGCGGGAGGTGGTACAATGAGCAGTTCTTC. It translates to CASSLGGSGRWYNEQFF.

The gene calls are TRBV11-2 and TRBJ2-2; no definite D call. The CDR3 consists of 11 residues. The germline V and J ends were trimmed by 6 bases and 5 bases, with 4 bases remaining between them. Germline CDR1 and CDR2: SGHAT and FQNNGV. The CDR3 coding sequence is TGTGCCAGCAGTCATACCGGGGAGCTGTTTTTT. It yields the protein CASSHTGELFF.

This rearrangement joins TRBV6-6 to TRBJ2-7, with 9 bases lining up with TRBD1. The germline gives CDR1 MNHNY, CDR2 SVGAGI (reference sequence). Trimming removed 6 bases from V and 3 bases from J; junction bases left unmatched: 9. CDR3 length equals 15 residues. In DNA form, the CDR3 reads TGTGCCAGCAGACCCCGACAGGGGGTGTTCTACGAGCAGTACTTC. Protein: CASRPRQGVFYEQYF.

The chain is built from TRBV2 and TRBJ1-2; no definite D call. Per germline, CDR1 SNHLY and CDR2 FYNNEI. This CDR3 region has 18 residues. V dropped 0 bases and J dropped 5 bases, with 22 bases sitting between them. The CDR3 loop reads CASSEAYGFASSSYGYTF. In DNA form, the CDR3 reads TGTGCCAGCAGTGAAGCGTATGGTTTCGCCTCGTCCTCTTATGGCTACACCTTC.

The chain joins TRBV27 to TRBJ2-7; 9 bases map to TRBD1. Per germline, CDR1 MNHEY and CDR2 SMNVEV (reference sequence). V lost 1 base and J lost 6; bases outside the gene matches: 10. The CDR3 sequence is 16 residues long. The CDR3 region is CASSLYGQGLESEQYF. CDR3 bases: TGTGCCAGCAGTTTATACGGACAGGGGCTGGAGAGCGAGCAGTACTTC.

The rearrangement uses TRBV2 and TRBJ2-7; 10 bases match TRBD2. This CDR3 is built from 13 residues. Germline CDR1 SNHLY, CDR2 FYNNEI. Losses at the gene ends were 7 bases for V and 2 bases for J; bases not matched to a gene: 2. CDR3: CASKAGGPYEQYF. CDR3 in DNA: TGTGCCAGCAAAGCGGGAGGGCCCTACGAGCAGTACTTC. The full variable domain, with the rest looked up from reference TRBV2 and TRBJ2-7, is EPEVTQTPSHQVTQMGQEVILRCVPISNHLYFYWYRQILGQKVEFLVSFYNNEISEKSEIFDDQFSVERPDGSNFTLKIRSTKLEDSAMYFCASKAGGPYEQYFGPGTRLTVT.

The chain has TRBV5-5 and TRBJ2-7, with D uncertain. Trimming removed 0 bases at V and 3 bases at J, with 10 bases between. CDR1 SGHKS and CDR2 YYEKEE come from the germline V gene (reference sequence). The CDR3 has 14 amino acids. The CDR3 DNA reads TGTGCCAGCAGCTTGGTCTTCCAGATCTACGAGCAGTACTTC. It is translated as CASSLVFQIYEQYF.

The chain joins TRBV10-1 to TRBJ2-3; D is ambiguous. The germline V gene encodes CDR1 WNHNN and CDR2 SYGVQD (reference sequence). V was pared by 2 bases and J by 2 bases, with 8 bases between. This CDR3 contains 14 residues. CDR3 DNA: TGCGCCAGCAGTGAGGCAACCTACACAGATACGCAGTATTTT. It yields the protein CASSEATYTDTQYF.

This clone was observed a handful of times. The chain has TRBV5-8 and TRBJ2-7, with 8 bases lining up with TRBD2. The V gene end was trimmed by 9 bases and the J gene end by 2 bases; junction bases not matched to a gene: 7. Germline loops: CDR1 SGHTS, CDR2 YDEGEE. The CDR3 runs to 13 residues. CDR3 region: CATSGGIPYEQYF. CDR3 bases: TGTGCCACAAGCGGGGGAATTCCCTACGAGCAGTACTTC.

The rearrangement links TRBV19 to TRBJ2-2, with 7 nucleotides matching TRBD2. Germline values: CDR1 LNHDA, CDR2 SQIVND (reference sequence). With V trimmed by 7 bases and J by 3 bases, 11 bases remained unmatched. CDR3 size: 16 residues. The CDR3 bases are TGTGCCAGTACCGACCCCCGACTAGCTTACACCGGGGAGCTGTTTTTT. As protein: CASTDPRLAYTGELFF.

The chain joins TRBV29-1 to TRBJ1-2; D is perhaps TRBD1 (5 bases). The CDR3 covers 13 residues. V was trimmed by 4 bases and J by 4 bases, leaving 13 bases between them. The germline V gene has CDR1 SQVTM and CDR2 ANQGSEA. The CDR3 loop reads CSVGLPGGYGYTF. Written as DNA, the CDR3 is TGCAGCGTTGGACTCCCGGGGGGCTATGGCTACACCTTC.

The chain combines TRBV7-3 with TRBJ2-3, with 13 bases lining up with TRBD2. The V segment lost 3 bases and the J segment 6 bases; nucleotides outside the gene matches: 3. The CDR3 runs to 15 residues. Germline assignment: CDR1 SGHTA and CDR2 FQGTGA. The DNA for the CDR3 is TGTGCCAGCAGCTTTACTAGCGGGAGGGCCGATACGCAGTATTTT. It is translated as CASSFTSGRADTQYF.